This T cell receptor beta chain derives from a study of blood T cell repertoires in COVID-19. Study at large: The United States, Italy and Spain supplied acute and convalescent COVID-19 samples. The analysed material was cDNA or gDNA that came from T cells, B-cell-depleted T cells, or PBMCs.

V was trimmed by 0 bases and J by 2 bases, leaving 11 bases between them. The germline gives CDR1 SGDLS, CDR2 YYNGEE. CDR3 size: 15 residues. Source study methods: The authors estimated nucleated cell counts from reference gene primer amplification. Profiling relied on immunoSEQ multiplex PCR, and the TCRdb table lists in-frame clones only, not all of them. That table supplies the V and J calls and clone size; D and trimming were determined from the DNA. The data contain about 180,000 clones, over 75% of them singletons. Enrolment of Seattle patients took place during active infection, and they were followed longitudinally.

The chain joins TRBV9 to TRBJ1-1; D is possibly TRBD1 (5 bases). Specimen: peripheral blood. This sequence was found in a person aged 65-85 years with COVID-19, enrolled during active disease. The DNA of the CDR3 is TGTGCCAGCAGCGTAGCGGGCAGGGATAACACTGAAGCTTTCTTT. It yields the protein CASSVAGRDNTEAFF.